This T cell receptor (beta chain) was documented in a study of blood T cell repertoires in COVID-19. This CDR3 has 14 amino acids. Individuals aged roughly 18 to 90 years were recruited from around 22 US areas. Profiling relied on immunoSEQ multiplex PCR, and the TCRdb table lists in-frame clones only, not all of them. The table shows about 300,000 clones, with roughly 89% occurring only once. This chain uses TRBV21-1 with TRBJ2-3; the table gives TRBD2 as D, unverified against the DNA. TRBV21-1 is deemed a pseudogene. The clonotype originates from a woman in her thirties or forties who had recovered from COVID-19. Source material: PBMCs or T cells enriched from blood (not recorded which). CDR3 nucleotide sequence: TGTGCCAGCACGCGGACTAGTCTAAGGTATACGCAGTATTTT. Its protein product is CASTRTSLRYTQYF.